Following are 8 T cell receptor beta chains from one sample sequenced in a study of beta chain features in type 1 diabetes (dated by TCRdb to the late 2010s). Receptor libraries were prepared by the immunoSEQ multiplex PCR assay. The High Capacity cDNA Reverse Transcription Kit was used to reverse transcribe all of the isolated RNA, meaning that expressed TCRB transcripts were what got sequenced. What TCRdb holds here is the immuneACCESS table cut down to in-frame rearrangements. Part of the clones is not present; checked against another copy, under half of the missing clones reflect an unresolved V gene, and the others are unexplained. Across this sample there are about 320,000 clones, with 11% to 15% seen only once. In total, the top ten clones hold about 6.6% of the sample. Sequenced material: central memory CD4+ T cells from blood. These receptors were obtained from a man aged 25-45 years in good health.

In this sample, this clone turned up a few times. J is TRBJ2-5 and V is TRBV11-1; 10 bases are a match to TRBD2. V trimming: 5 bases; J trimming: 7 bases; junction bases outside the gene matches: 10. This CDR3 has 15 amino acids. Germline V CDR1 and CDR2: SGHAT, FQDESV (reference sequence). CDR3 residues: CASSHGLAAGGTQYF. CDR3 nucleotide sequence: TGTGCCAGCAGCCACGGACTAGCGGCTGGGGGGACCCAGTACTTC. The whole variable domain, filled in from reference TRBV11-1 and TRBJ2-5, reads EAEVAQSPRYKITEKSQAVAFWCDPISGHATLYWYRQILGQGPELLVQFQDESVVDDSQLPKDRFSAERLKGVDSTLKIQPAELGDSAMYLCASSHGLAAGGTQYFGPGTRLLVL.

This clone was seen more than once but under ten times. The V gene is TRBV11-3, the J gene TRBJ2-4; D unresolved. With 2 bases removed from V and 7 bases from J, the gap between germline ends came to 3 bases. This CDR3 is built from 11 residues. CDR1 is SGHNT, CDR2 YENEEA, per germline. DNA of the CDR3: TGTGCCAGCAGCTTACGGAACATTCAGTACTTC. It yields the protein CASSLRNIQYF.

This clone has only one observation. The V and J genes are TRBV5-1 and TRBJ1-2; TRBD1 agrees at 9 bases. The CDR3 covers 15 residues. Trimming removed 4 bases from V and 7 bases from J; junction bases left unmatched: 11. Germline V gene data show CDR1 as SGHRS and CDR2 as YFSETQ. The CDR3 sequence: CASSIGTGSFGGYTF. In DNA form, the CDR3 reads TGCGCCAGCAGCATAGGGACAGGGTCTTTCGGTGGCTACACCTTC.

V gene TRBV2 combines with J gene TRBJ1-5; D unresolved. Germline V lookup: CDR1 SNHLY, CDR2 FYNNEI. V shed 4 bases and J shed 7 bases, with 11 bases lying between them. The length of the CDR3 is 13 residues. CDR3 loop: CASSVMGSQPQHF. The DNA of the CDR3 is TGTGCCAGCAGTGTGATGGGGAGCCAGCCCCAGCATTTT.

Points on this clone: The identical CDR3 is also encoded by other nucleotide sequences in the sample. V gene TRBV5-6 combines with J gene TRBJ1-1, with a tentative D call TRBD1 (5 bases). This CDR3 contains 14 residues. V gave up 4 bases and J gave up 1 base, with 11 bases separating them. CDR1 SGHDT and CDR2 YYEEEE come from the germline V gene. DNA for the CDR3: TGTGCCAGCAGCGCACTGGGGGGGAACACTGAAGCTTTCTTT. Translated, it gives CASSALGGNTEAFF. The whole variable domain, remainder taken from reference TRBV5-6 and TRBJ1-1, is DAGVTQSPTHLIKTRGQQVTLRCSPKSGHDTVSWYQQALGQGPQFIFQYYEEEERQRGNFPDRFSGHQFPNYSSELNVNALLLGDSALYLCASSALGGNTEAFFGQGTRLTVV.

The chain has TRBV4-2 and TRBJ2-1, with TRBD1 matching over 7 bases. The germline CDR1 and CDR2 sequences are LGHNA and YNFKEQ. This CDR3 contains 14 residues. J lost 2 bases, V lost 6 bases, and 4 bases had no gene match. The CDR3 DNA reads as TGTGCCAGCAGGGGGGACAGAGCCTACAATGAGCAGTTCTTC. It encodes CASRGDRAYNEQFF.

This chain joins TRBV7-9 and TRBJ2-2; no clear D gene. The CDR3 has 13 residues. Trimming removed 5 bases at V and 5 bases at J, with 9 bases between. Germline loops: CDR1 SEHNR, CDR2 FQNEAQ (reference sequence). CDR3 nucleotide sequence: TGTGCCAGCAGCCTCGATGGGACCGGGGAGCTGTTTTTT. It is translated as CASSLDGTGELFF.

This clone was seen only a few times. The chain employs TRBV4-1 and TRBJ2-5, with 9 bases that match TRBD2. The CDR3 extends over 15 amino acids. CDR1 MGHRA and CDR2 YSYEKL come from the germline V gene. J was trimmed by 4 bases and V by 1 base; bases with no gene match: 4. The chain's CDR3 is CASSQVTSGLETQYF. The CDR3, as DNA: TGCGCCAGCAGCCAAGTAACTAGCGGGTTAGAGACCCAGTACTTC.